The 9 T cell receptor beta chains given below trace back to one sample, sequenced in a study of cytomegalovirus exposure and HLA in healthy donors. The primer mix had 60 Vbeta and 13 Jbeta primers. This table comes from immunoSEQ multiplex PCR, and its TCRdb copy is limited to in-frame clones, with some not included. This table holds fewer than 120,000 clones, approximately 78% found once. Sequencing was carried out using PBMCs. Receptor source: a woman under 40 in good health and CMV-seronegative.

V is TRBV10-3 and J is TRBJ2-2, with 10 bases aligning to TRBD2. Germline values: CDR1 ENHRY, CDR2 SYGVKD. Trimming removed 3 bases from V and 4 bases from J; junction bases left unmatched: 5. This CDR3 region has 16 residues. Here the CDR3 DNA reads TGTGCCATCAGTGACACTAGCGGGAAGGGCACCGGGGAGCTGTTTTTT. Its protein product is CAISDTSGKGTGELFF.

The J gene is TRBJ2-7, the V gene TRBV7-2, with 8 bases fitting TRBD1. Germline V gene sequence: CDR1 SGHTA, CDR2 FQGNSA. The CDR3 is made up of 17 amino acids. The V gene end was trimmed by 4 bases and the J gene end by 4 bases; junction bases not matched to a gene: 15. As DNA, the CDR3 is TGTGCCAGCAGCTCAAGGGTTTTGACAGGGGATCGGTACGAGCAGTACTTC. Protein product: CASSSRVLTGDRYEQYF.

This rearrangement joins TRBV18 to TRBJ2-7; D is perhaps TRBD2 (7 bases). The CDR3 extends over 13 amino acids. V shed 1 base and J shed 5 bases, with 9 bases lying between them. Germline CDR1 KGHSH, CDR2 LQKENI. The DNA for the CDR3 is TGTGCCAGCTCACCACAGGGGGGGAACGAGCAGTACTTC. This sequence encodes CASSPQGGNEQYF.

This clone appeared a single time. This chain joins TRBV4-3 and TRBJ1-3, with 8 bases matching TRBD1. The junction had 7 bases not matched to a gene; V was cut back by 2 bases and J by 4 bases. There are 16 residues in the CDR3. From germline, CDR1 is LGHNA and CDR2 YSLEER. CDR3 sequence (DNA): TGCGCCAGCAGCCAAACCGGCAGGGGGCTGGGAAACACCATATATTTT. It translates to CASSQTGRGLGNTIYF.

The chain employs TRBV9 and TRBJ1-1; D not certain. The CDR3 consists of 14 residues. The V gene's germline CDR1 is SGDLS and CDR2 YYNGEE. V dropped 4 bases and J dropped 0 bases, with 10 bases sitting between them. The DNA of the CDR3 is TGTGCCAGCAGCCCTGCGGGGATGAACACTGAAGCTTTCTTT. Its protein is CASSPAGMNTEAFF. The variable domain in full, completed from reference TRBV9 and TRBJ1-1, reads DSGVTQTPKHLITATGQRVTLRCSPRSGDLSVYWYQQSLDQGLQFLIQYYNGEERAKGNILERFSAQQFPDLHSELNLSSLELGDSALYFCASSPAGMNTEAFFGQGTRLTVV.

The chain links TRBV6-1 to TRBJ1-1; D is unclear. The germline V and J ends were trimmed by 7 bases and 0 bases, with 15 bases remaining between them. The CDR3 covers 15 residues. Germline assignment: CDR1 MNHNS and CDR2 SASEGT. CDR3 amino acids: CASILGRIMNTEAFF. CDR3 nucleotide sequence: TGTGCCAGCATATTAGGCAGGATCATGAACACTGAAGCTTTCTTT.

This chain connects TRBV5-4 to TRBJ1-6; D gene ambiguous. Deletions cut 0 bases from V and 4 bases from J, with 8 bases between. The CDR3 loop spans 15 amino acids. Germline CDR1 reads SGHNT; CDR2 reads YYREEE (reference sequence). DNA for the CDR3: TGTGCCAGCAGCTTGGCTAACGGGTATAATTCACCCCTCCACTTT. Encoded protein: CASSLANGYNSPLHF.

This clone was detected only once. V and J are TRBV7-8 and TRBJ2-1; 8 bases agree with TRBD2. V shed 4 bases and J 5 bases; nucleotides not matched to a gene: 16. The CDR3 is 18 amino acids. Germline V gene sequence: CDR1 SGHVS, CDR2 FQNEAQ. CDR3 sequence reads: CASSSAYRLARDDNEQFF. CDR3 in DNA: TGTGCCAGCAGCTCGGCCTATAGACTAGCGAGAGACGACAATGAGCAGTTCTTC. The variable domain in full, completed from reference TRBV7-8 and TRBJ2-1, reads GAGVSQSPRYKVAKRGQDVALRCDPISGHVSLFWYQQALGQGPEFLTYFQNEAQLDKSGLPSDRFFAERPEGSVSTLKIQRTQQEDSAVYLCASSSAYRLARDDNEQFFGPGTRLTVL.

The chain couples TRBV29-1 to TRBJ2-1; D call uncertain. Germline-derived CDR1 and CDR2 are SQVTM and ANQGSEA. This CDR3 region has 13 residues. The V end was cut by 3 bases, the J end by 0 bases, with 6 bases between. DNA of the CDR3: TGCAGCGTTGACCCTAGCTCCTACAATGAGCAGTTCTTC. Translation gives CSVDPSSYNEQFF.